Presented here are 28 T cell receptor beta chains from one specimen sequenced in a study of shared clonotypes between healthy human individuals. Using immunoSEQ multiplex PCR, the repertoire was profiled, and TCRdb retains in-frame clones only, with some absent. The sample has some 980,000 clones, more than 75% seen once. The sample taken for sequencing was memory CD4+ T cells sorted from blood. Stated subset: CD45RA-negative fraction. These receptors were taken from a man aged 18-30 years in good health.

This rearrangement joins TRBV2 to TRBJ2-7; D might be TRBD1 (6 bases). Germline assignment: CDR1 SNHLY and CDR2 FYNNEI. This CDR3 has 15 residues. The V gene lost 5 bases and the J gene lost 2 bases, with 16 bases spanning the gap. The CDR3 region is CASSLDSPDTYEQYF. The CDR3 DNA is TGTGCCAGCAGTTTGGACAGCCCAGACACCTACGAGCAGTACTTC. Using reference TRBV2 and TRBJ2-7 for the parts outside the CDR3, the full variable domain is EPEVTQTPSHQVTQMGQEVILRCVPISNHLYFYWYRQILGQKVEFLVSFYNNEISEKSEIFDDQFSVERPDGSNFTLKIRSTKLEDSAMYFCASSLDSPDTYEQYFGPGTRLTVT.

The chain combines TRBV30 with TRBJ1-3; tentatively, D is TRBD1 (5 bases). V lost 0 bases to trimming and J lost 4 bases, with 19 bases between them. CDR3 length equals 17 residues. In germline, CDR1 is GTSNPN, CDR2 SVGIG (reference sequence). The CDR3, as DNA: TGTGCCTGGAGTGTAGGTTTGAGGGGATCGGCCGGAAACACCATATATTTT. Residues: CAWSVGLRGSAGNTIYF.

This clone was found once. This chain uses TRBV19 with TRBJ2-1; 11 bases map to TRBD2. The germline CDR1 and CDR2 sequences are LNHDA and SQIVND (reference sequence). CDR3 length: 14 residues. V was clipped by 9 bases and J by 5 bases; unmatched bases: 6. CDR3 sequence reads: CASRLAGRHNEQFF. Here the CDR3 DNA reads TGTGCCAGCAGACTAGCGGGGCGGCACAATGAGCAGTTCTTC.

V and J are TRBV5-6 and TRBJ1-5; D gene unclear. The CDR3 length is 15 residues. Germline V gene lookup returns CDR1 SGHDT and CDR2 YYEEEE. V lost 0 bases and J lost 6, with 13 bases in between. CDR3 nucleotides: TGTGCCAGCAGCTTGGGGTATTTAGAACGTCAGCCCCAGCATTTT. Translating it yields CASSLGYLERQPQHF. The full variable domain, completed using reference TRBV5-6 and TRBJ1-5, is DAGVTQSPTHLIKTRGQQVTLRCSPKSGHDTVSWYQQALGQGPQFIFQYYEEEERQRGNFPDRFSGHQFPNYSSELNVNALLLGDSALYLCASSLGYLERQPQHFGDGTRLSIL.

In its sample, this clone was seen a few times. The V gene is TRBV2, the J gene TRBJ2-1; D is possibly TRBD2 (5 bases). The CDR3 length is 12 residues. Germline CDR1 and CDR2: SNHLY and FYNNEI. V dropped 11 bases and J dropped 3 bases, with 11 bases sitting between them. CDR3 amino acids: CAAGSGYNEQFF. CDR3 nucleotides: TGTGCCGCCGGAAGCGGCTACAATGAGCAGTTCTTC.

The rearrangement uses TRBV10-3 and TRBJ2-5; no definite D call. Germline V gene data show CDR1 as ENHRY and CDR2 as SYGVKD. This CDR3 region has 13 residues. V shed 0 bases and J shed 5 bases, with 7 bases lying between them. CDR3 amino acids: CAISESGHETQYF. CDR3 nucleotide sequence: TGTGCCATCAGTGAGTCCGGGCATGAGACCCAGTACTTC.

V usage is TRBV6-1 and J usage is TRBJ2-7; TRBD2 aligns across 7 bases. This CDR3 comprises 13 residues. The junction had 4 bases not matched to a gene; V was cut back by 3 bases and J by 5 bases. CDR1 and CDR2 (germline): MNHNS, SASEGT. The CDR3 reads CASSETSRDEQYF. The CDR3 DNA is TGTGCCAGCAGTGAGACTAGCAGGGACGAGCAGTACTTC.

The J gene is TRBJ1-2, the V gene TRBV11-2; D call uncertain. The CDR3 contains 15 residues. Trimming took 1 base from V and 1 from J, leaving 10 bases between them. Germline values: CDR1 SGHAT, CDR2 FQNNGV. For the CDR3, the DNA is TGTGCCAGCAGCTTAGCGTCGGGTGATAACTATGGCTACACCTTC. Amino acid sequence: CASSLASGDNYGYTF.

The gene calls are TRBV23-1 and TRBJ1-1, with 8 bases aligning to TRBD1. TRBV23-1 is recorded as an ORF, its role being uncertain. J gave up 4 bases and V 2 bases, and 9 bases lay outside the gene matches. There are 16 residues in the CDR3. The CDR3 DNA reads TGCGCCAGCAGTCAACCTATTCGACAGGGGATCACTGAAGCTTTCTTT. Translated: CASSQPIRQGITEAFF.

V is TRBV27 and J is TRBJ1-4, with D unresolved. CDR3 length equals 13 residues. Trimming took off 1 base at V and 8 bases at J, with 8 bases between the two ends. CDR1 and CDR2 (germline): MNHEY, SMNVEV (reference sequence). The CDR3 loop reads CASSLWIREKLFF. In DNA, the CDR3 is TGTGCCAGCAGTTTATGGATTCGGGAAAAACTGTTTTTT.

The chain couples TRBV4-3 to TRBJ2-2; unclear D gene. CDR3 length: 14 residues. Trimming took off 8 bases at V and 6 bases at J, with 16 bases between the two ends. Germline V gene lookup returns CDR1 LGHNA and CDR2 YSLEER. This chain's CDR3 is CASQKGGIAGELFF. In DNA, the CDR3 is TGCGCCAGCCAAAAGGGTGGAATAGCCGGGGAGCTGTTTTTT.

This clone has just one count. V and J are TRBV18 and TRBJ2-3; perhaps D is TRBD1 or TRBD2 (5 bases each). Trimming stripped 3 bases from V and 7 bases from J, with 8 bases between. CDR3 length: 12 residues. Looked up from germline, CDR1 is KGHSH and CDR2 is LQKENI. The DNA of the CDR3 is TGTGCCAGCTCACCTGAGGGGTATACGCAGTATTTT. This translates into CASSPEGYTQYF. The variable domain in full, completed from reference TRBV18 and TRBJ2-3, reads NAGVMQNPRHLVRRRGQEARLRCSPMKGHSHVYWYRQLPEEGLKFMVYLQKENIIDESGMPKERFSAEFPKEGPSILRIQQVVRGDSAAYFCASSPEGYTQYFGPGTRLTVL.

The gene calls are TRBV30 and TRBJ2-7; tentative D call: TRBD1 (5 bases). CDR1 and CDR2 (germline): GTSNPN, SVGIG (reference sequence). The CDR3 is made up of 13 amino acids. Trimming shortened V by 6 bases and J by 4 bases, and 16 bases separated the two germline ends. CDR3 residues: CACTRPQGYEQYF. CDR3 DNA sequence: TGTGCCTGCACCCGACCCCAGGGTTACGAGCAGTACTTC.

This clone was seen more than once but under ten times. The CDR3 protein is CASIATSGLFYNEQFF. In nucleotides, the CDR3 is TGTGCCAGCATCGCCACTAGCGGCCTCTTCTACAATGAGCAGTTCTTC. This chain connects TRBV2 to TRBJ2-1; 8 bases are shared with TRBD2. CDR3 length equals 16 residues. Germline V gene lookup returns CDR1 SNHLY and CDR2 FYNNEI. With V trimmed by 7 bases and J by 3 bases, 11 bases remained unmatched.

DNA for the CDR3: TGTGCCAGCAGCCACACAGGGGGCGAGGGATACGAGCAGTACTTC. It yields the protein CASSHTGGEGYEQYF. This chain links TRBV6-5 with TRBJ2-7, with 9 bases lining up with TRBD1. V gave up 6 bases and J gave up 4 bases; unmatched junction bases: 10. The CDR3 runs 15 residues. Germline V gene sequence: CDR1 MNHEY, CDR2 SVGAGI.

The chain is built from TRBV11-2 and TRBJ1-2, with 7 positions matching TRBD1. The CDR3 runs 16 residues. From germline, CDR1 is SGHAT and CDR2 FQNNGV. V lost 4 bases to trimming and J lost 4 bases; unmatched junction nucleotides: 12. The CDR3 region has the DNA TGTGCCAGCAGCTCCCCTGGGGAGGGGGCAAGCTATGGCTACACCTTC. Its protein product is CASSSPGEGASYGYTF.

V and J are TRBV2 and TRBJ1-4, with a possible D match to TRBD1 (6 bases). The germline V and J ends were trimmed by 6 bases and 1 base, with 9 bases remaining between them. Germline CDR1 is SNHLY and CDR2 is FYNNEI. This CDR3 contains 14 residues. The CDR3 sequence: CASRGGGTNEKLFF. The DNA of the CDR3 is TGTGCCAGCAGAGGGGGGGGAACTAATGAAAAACTGTTTTTT.

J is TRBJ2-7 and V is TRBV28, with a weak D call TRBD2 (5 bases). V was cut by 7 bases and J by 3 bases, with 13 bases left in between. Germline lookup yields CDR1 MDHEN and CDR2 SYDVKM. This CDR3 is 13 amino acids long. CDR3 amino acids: CASTGGYYYEQYF. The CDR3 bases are TGTGCCAGCACCGGCGGGTACTACTACGAGCAGTACTTC. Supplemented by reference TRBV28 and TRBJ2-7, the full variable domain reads DVKVTQSSRYLVKRTGEKVFLECVQDMDHENMFWYRQDPGLGLRLIYFSYDVKMKEKGDIPEGYSVSREKKERFSLILESASTNQTSMYLCASTGGYYYEQYFGPGTRLTVT.

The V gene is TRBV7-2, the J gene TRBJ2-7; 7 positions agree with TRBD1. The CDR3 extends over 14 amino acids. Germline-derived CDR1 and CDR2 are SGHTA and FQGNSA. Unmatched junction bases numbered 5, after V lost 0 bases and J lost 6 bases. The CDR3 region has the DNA TGTGCCAGCAGCTTAGCGGACAGGATATCCGAGCAGTACTTC. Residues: CASSLADRISEQYF.

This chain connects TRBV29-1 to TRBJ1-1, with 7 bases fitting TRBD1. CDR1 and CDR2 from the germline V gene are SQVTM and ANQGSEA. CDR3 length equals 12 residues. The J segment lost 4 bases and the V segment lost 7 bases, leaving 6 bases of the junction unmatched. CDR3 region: CSAERDSTEAFF. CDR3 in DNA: TGCAGCGCAGAGAGGGACAGCACTGAAGCTTTCTTT.

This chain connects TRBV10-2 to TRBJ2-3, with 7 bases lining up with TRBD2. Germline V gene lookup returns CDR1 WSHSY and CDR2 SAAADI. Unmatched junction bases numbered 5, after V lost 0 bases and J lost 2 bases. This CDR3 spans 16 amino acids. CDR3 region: CASSESQRGSTDTQYF. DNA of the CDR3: TGCGCCAGCAGTGAGTCGCAGCGGGGATCCACAGATACGCAGTATTTT.

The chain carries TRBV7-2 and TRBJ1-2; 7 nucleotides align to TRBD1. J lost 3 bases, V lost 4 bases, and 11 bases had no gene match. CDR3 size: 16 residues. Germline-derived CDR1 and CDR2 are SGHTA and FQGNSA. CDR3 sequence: CASSSTPGQTHYGYTF. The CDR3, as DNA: TGTGCCAGCAGCTCAACTCCGGGACAGACTCACTATGGCTACACCTTC.

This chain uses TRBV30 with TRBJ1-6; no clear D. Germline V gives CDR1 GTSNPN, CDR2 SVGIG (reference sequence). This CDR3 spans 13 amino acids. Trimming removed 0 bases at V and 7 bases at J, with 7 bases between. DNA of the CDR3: TGTGCCTGGAGTGTACAGATAAATTCACCCCTCCACTTT. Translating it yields CAWSVQINSPLHF.

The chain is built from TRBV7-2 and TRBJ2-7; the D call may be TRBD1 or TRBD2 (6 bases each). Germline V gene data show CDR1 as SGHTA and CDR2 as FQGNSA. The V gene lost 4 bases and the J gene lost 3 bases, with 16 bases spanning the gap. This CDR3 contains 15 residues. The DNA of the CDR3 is TGTGCCAGCAGCTCCTACCAGGGGAGGATCTACGAGCAGTACTTC. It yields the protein CASSSYQGRIYEQYF.

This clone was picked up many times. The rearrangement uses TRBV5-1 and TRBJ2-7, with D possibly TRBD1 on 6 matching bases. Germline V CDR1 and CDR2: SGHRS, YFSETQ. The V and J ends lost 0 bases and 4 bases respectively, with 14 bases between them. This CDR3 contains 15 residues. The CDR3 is CASSLGATGPYEQYF. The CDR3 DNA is TGCGCCAGCAGCTTGGGGGCGACAGGACCTTACGAGCAGTACTTC.

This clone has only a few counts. The CDR3 sequence is CAWGSGGSNEKLFF. CDR3 in DNA: TGTGCCTGGGGGTCAGGGGGAAGCAATGAAAAACTGTTTTTT. V usage is TRBV30 and J usage is TRBJ1-4, with 7 bases that match TRBD1. The trim removed 5 bases at V and 5 bases at J, leaving 8 bases unmatched. The CDR3 is made up of 14 amino acids. CDR1 GTSNPN and CDR2 SVGIG come from the germline V gene (reference sequence).

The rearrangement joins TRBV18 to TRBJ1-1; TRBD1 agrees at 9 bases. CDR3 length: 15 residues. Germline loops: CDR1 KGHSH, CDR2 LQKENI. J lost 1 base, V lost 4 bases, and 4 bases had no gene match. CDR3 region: CASSLTTGGNTEAFF. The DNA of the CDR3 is TGTGCCAGCTCACTTACGACAGGGGGGAACACTGAAGCTTTCTTT. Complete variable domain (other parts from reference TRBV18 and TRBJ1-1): NAGVMQNPRHLVRRRGQEARLRCSPMKGHSHVYWYRQLPEEGLKFMVYLQKENIIDESGMPKERFSAEFPKEGPSILRIQQVVRGDSAAYFCASSLTTGGNTEAFFGQGTRLTVV.

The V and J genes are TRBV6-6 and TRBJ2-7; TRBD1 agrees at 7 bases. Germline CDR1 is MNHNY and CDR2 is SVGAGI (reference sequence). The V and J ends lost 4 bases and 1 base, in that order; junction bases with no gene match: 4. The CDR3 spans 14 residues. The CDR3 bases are TGTGCCAGCAGTTCGGACAGGATATCCTACGAGCAGTACTTC. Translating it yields CASSSDRISYEQYF.